This T cell receptor beta chain was observed in a study of T cells in Graves' hyperthyroidism and ophthalmopathy. Across the whole study: Prior to any treatment, at the point of initial diagnosis, peripheral blood was collected.

Exclusion of a patient resulted from uncontrolled infection, other autoimmune disease, pregnancy or lactation. Every diagnosis used clinical symptoms, serum thyroxine and TRAb, thyroid ultrasound and orbital computed tomography. Authors of the study amplified TCR beta CDR3 regions from RNA transcripts. The HTBI primer set was used in a first-round RT-PCR of the TCR CDR3. TCRdb used MiXCR to reprocess the multiplex PCR reads, holding one entry per CDR3 protein. The profile shows hundreds of thousands of distinct CDR3 sequences, approximately 14% of them singletons. This clonotype was found many times. Germline V gene data show CDR1 as MNHNS and CDR2 as SASEGT. The CDR3 sequence is 17 residues long. J was trimmed by 4 bases and V by 2 bases; bases with no gene match: 9.

The J gene is TRBJ1-2, the V gene TRBV6-1; TRBD1 matches at 11 bases. The TCR was taken from a woman aged 25 to 39 with Graves' hyperthyroidism. The sample was blood. The CDR3 loop reads CASSETGTGGVSYGYTF. The CDR3 DNA reads as TGTGCCAGCAGTGAAACCGGGACAGGGGGAGTCAGCTATGGCTACACCTTC.